The clone carrying this TCR beta chain was counted many times. Its target is not known. Every ophthalmopathy donor presented moderate-to-severe activity, CAS ≥3, NOSPECS ≥4 and duration under 3 months. Certain patients were not enrolled. These were patients with other autoimmune diseases, uncontrolled infections, pregnancy or lactation. Diagnosis relied on clinical symptoms, serum thyroxine, TRAb, thyroid ultrasound and orbital computed tomography. This entry comes from a study of Graves' ophthalmopathy and Graves' hyperthyroidism. Trimming pared 4 bases from V and 6 bases from J, leaving 12 bases between. CDR3 size: 13 residues. In germline, CDR1 is SNHLY, CDR2 FYNNEI. Study observations and caveats: Blood contained most expanded thyroid clonotypes exceeding 0.001 frequency.

Using RNA transcripts, the TCR beta CDR3 regions were amplified. First-round RT-PCR with HTBI primers preceded a second-round multiplex PCR. TCRdb used MiXCR to reprocess the multiplex PCR reads, holding one entry per CDR3 protein. Among about 340,000 distinct CDR3 sequences listed, roughly a sixth were seen once. Sequences were obtained from peripheral blood. This receptor was taken from an adult man with Graves' ophthalmopathy. This rearrangement joins TRBV2 to TRBJ1-2; no clear D. CDR3 loop: CASSVTWTDGYTF. In DNA, the CDR3 is TGTGCCAGCAGTGTAACATGGACGGATGGCTACACCTTC.